This paragraph covers one TCR beta chain sequence. The data derive from a study of tumor T cells in aggressive B-cell lymphoma. The V gene lost 4 bases and the J gene lost 4 bases, with 8 bases spanning the gap. CDR3 length: 13 amino acids. The V gene's germline CDR1 is MGHDK and CDR2 SYGVNS. TCRdb's table, derived via immunoSEQ multiplex PCR, lists solely in-frame clones and lacks some. Of 9,000 to 13,000 clones detected, 80% to 95% appear once; the ten largest clones hold around 2.9%. The sample taken for sequencing was tumor tissue. The chain couples TRBV25-1 to TRBJ1-5, with TRBD1 as a possible D gene (6 bases). The clonotype comes from an adult with diffuse large B cell lymphoma. The CDR3 here is CASSVGGNQPQHF. The CDR3 region has the DNA TGTGCCAGCAGTGTAGGGGGAAATCAGCCCCAGCATTTT.